This entry lists 26 T cell receptor beta chains sequenced from one sample in a study of OX40 agonist ivuxolimab in advanced cancers. This table comes from immunoSEQ multiplex PCR, and its TCRdb copy is limited to in-frame clones, with some not included. Found here are tens of thousands of clones, approximately 86% of them singletons; the top ten hold 3% to 4.5%. Here the sequenced sample was CD4+ or CD8+ T cells sorted from blood, taken in a trial of the OX40 agonist ivuxolimab. The receptor source for this set is an adult with an advanced solid tumor such as melanoma, head and neck, liver or kidney cancer.

This clone was detected only once. The chain employs TRBV2 and TRBJ1-6, with D uncertain. V shed 4 bases and J shed 6 bases, with 10 bases lying between them. CDR3 length: 14 amino acids. The germline V gene has CDR1 SNHLY and CDR2 FYNNEI. The CDR3 DNA reads TGTGCCAGCAGTGGCAATGTGGCTAATTCACCCCTCCACTTT. Translation: CASSGNVANSPLHF. Full variable domain (remainder filled in from reference TRBV2 and TRBJ1-6): EPEVTQTPSHQVTQMGQEVILRCVPISNHLYFYWYRQILGQKVEFLVSFYNNEISEKSEIFDDQFSVERPDGSNFTLKIRSTKLEDSAMYFCASSGNVANSPLHFGNGTRLTVT.

This clone came up once. The CDR3 region has the DNA TGTGCCAGCAGCCACATTACACCCGATACGCAGTATTTT. Its protein product is CASSHITPDTQYF. The genes are TRBV14 and TRBJ2-3; D unresolved. Per germline, CDR1 SGHDN and CDR2 FVKESK. Trimming cost V 3 bases and J 6 bases, with 10 bases left between them. This CDR3 is 13 amino acids long.

This rearrangement joins TRBV25-1 to TRBJ2-7; a weak D match, TRBD2 (6 bases). Trimming cost V 6 bases and J 4 bases, with 16 bases left between them. The CDR3 is 14 amino acids. Germline V CDR1 and CDR2: MGHDK, SYGVNS. CDR3 coding DNA: TGTGCCAGCAGCGACGACAGCGGGTTTTACGAGCAGTACTTC. Its protein product is CASSDDSGFYEQYF.

Only one count was recorded for this clone. The chain couples TRBV7-2 to TRBJ2-7; 10 positions agree with TRBD2. Germline V gives CDR1 SGHTA, CDR2 FQGNSA. Germline trimming cut 4 bases from V and 1 base from J; bases unmatched to any gene: 1. This CDR3 contains 14 residues. The chain's CDR3 is CASSSTSGSYEQYF. The CDR3 bases are TGTGCCAGCAGCTCGACTAGCGGGTCCTACGAGCAGTACTTC.

The rearrangement links TRBV7-9 to TRBJ2-3, with 8 bases that match TRBD2. V dropped 0 bases and J dropped 5; count of bases not matched to a gene: 10. Germline lookup yields CDR1 SEHNR and CDR2 FQNEAQ (reference sequence). The CDR3 is 17 amino acids. CDR3 bases: TGTGCCAGCAGCTTAGCGGTAGGGCGGGAGGACGGAGATACGCAGTATTTT. Its protein is CASSLAVGREDGDTQYF.

The CDR3 loop reads CASSLTPAPEQRTGELFF. The CDR3 region has the DNA TGTGCCAGCAGCTTAACCCCGGCCCCAGAGCAGCGCACCGGGGAGCTGTTTTTT. V is TRBV7-3 and J is TRBJ2-2; D ambiguous. Germline CDR1 reads SGHTA; CDR2 reads FQGTGA. V lost 0 bases, J lost 4 bases, and 18 bases lay in between. The CDR3 spans 18 residues.

V and J are TRBV7-2 and TRBJ2-5; perhaps TRBD2 as D (6 bases). There are 14 residues in the CDR3. Trimming took off 5 bases at V and 5 bases at J, with 15 bases between the two ends. Germline V gene sequence: CDR1 SGHTA, CDR2 FQGNSA. The CDR3 sequence: CASSDPGRGETQYF. In DNA form, the CDR3 reads TGTGCCAGCAGCGACCCGGGACGGGGGGAGACCCAGTACTTC.

CDR3 in DNA: TGCGCCAGCAGCCAAGAGTGGAACAGGGAGCAGTTCTTC. Translation: CASSQEWNREQFF. V is TRBV4-1 and J is TRBJ2-1; TRBD1 is a possible D gene (5 bases). Germline V CDR1 and CDR2: MGHRA, YSYEKL. The germline V and J ends were trimmed by 0 bases and 10 bases, with 10 bases remaining between them. This CDR3 is 13 amino acids long.

The chain employs TRBV2 and TRBJ1-2; D is ambiguous. CDR3 length equals 14 residues. Trimming took 6 bases from V and 8 from J, leaving 19 bases between them. Germline V gene lookup returns CDR1 SNHLY and CDR2 FYNNEI. In DNA, the CDR3 is TGTGCCAGCAGCGGTCTAGGGAGAGCCAGGGGCTACACCTTC. It specifies CASSGLGRARGYTF.

This rearrangement joins TRBV5-4 to TRBJ2-1; D uncertain. The germline V gene has CDR1 SGHNT and CDR2 YYREEE (reference sequence). The CDR3 length is 12 residues. Trimming removed 0 bases at V and 4 bases at J, with 2 bases between. The CDR3 region is CASSLDYNEQFF. CDR3 nucleotide sequence: TGTGCCAGCAGCTTGGATTACAATGAGCAGTTCTTC. The variable domain in full, completed from reference TRBV5-4 and TRBJ2-1, reads ETGVTQSPTHLIKTRGQQVTLRCSSQSGHNTVSWYQQALGQGPQFIFQYYREEENGRGNFPPRFSGLQFPNYSSELNVNALELDDSALYLCASSLDYNEQFFGPGTRLTVL.

This chain connects TRBV28 to TRBJ2-7; TRBD2 is a possible D gene (6 bases). Trimming shortened V by 9 bases and J by 4 bases, and 16 bases separated the two germline ends. This CDR3 spans 13 amino acids. Per germline, CDR1 MDHEN and CDR2 SYDVKM. The CDR3 DNA reads TGTGCCAGTTGTGCGGGGCTGGCTTACGAGCAGTACTTC. It translates to CASCAGLAYEQYF.

This clone was found once. V and J are TRBV27 and TRBJ2-1, with 7 bases identical to TRBD2. The V gene end was trimmed by 6 bases and the J gene end by 4 bases; junction bases not matched to a gene: 3. Germline V lookup: CDR1 MNHEY, CDR2 SMNVEV (reference sequence). This CDR3 region has 13 residues. In DNA form, the CDR3 reads TGTGCCAGCAGCAAGGGACTATACAATGAGCAGTTCTTC. This encodes CASSKGLYNEQFF.

The gene calls are TRBV5-4 and TRBJ2-4; D perhaps matches TRBD1 (6 bases). CDR3 size: 18 residues. V was pared by 4 bases and J by 2 bases, with 22 bases between. CDR1 is SGHNT, CDR2 YYREEE, per germline (reference sequence). This chain's CDR3 is CASSPGTLIRGTKNIQYF. The CDR3 region has the DNA TGTGCCAGCAGCCCCGGGACCCTGATAAGGGGGACCAAAAACATTCAGTACTTC.

This sequence joins TRBV6-6 and TRBJ1-1, with 9 bases that match TRBD1. The CDR3 covers 14 residues. The germline CDR1 and CDR2 sequences are MNHNY and SVGAGI (reference sequence). Unmatched junction bases numbered 2, after V lost 5 bases and J lost 1 base. CDR3 residues: CASSGTGPNTEAFF. CDR3 in DNA: TGTGCCAGCAGTGGGACAGGGCCGAACACTGAAGCTTTCTTT.

The chain links TRBV10-2 to TRBJ2-7; 7 nucleotides match TRBD1. CDR1 and CDR2 (germline): WSHSY, SAAADI. The CDR3 is 14 amino acids. V shed 2 bases, J shed 4 bases, and the junction held 5 bases outside the gene matches. CDR3 DNA: TGCGCCAGCAGTGAGCAAGGGACAGAATACGAGCAGTACTTC. Translation gives CASSEQGTEYEQYF.

V and J are TRBV28 and TRBJ2-7; perhaps TRBD1 as D (5 bases). Trimming left V 6 bases short and J 1 base short, with 19 bases between. The CDR3 is 16 amino acids. Germline V lookup: CDR1 MDHEN, CDR2 SYDVKM. DNA for the CDR3: TGTGCCAGCAGCTTGCATGTGCGGCAGGGATCCTACGAGCAGTACTTC. It translates to CASSLHVRQGSYEQYF.

The V call is TRBV6-1, the J call TRBJ2-5; 9 nucleotides align to TRBD2. There are 16 residues in the CDR3. Germline V CDR1 and CDR2: MNHNS, SASEGT. V was clipped by 1 base and J by 5 bases; unmatched bases: 8. CDR3 nucleotide sequence: TGTGCCAGCAGTGAAGTAGGACTAGCGAGGGGCGAGACCCAGTACTTC. This gives the protein CASSEVGLARGETQYF.

This clone was detected many times. The chain uses TRBV7-2 and TRBJ1-5, with D hard to call. Germline V gene sequence: CDR1 SGHTA, CDR2 FQGNSA. Trimming removed 2 bases from V and 2 bases from J, with 7 bases in between. The CDR3 spans 14 residues. CDR3 protein: CASSLSLGNQPQHF. In DNA form, the CDR3 reads TGTGCCAGCAGCTTAAGTTTGGGCAATCAGCCCCAGCATTTT.

This chain uses TRBV14 with TRBJ1-2; D remains ambiguous. The germline V gene has CDR1 SGHDN and CDR2 FVKESK. Between the trimmed V and J ends, which lost 0 bases and 2 bases, there was a span of 19 bases. This CDR3 contains 18 residues. The CDR3 region is CASSQEEFGELRNYGYTF. The CDR3 DNA is TGTGCCAGCAGCCAAGAGGAGTTTGGAGAGTTGAGGAACTATGGCTACACCTTC.

This clone turned up a few times. This rearrangement joins TRBV15 to TRBJ2-5; TRBD2 is a possible D gene (6 bases). V lost 1 base to trimming and J lost 9 bases, with 9 bases between them. The CDR3 length is 12 residues. Looked up from germline, CDR1 is LNHNV and CDR2 is YYDKDF (reference sequence). CDR3 sequence: CATSRVSGAQYF. The DNA for the CDR3 is TGTGCCACCAGCAGAGTTTCGGGGGCCCAGTACTTC.

J is TRBJ2-6 and V is TRBV28; D may be TRBD1 (5 bases). The V and J ends lost 2 bases and 1 base respectively, with 6 bases between them. Germline V gene sequence: CDR1 MDHEN, CDR2 SYDVKM. This CDR3 region has 15 residues. The CDR3 loop is CASSLPGSGANVLTF. The CDR3 nucleotides are TGTGCCAGCAGTTTACCAGGGTCTGGGGCCAACGTCCTGACTTTC.

This chain links TRBV18 with TRBJ1-3; weak D call: TRBD1 (5 bases). Germline V CDR1 and CDR2: KGHSH, LQKENI. The CDR3 is made up of 14 amino acids. Trimming took 6 bases from V and 2 from J, leaving 11 bases between them. The CDR3 region has the DNA TGTGCCAGCTCGCCCGACAGTACTGGAAACACCATATATTTT. As protein: CASSPDSTGNTIYF.

This rearrangement joins TRBV4-1 to TRBJ2-7; D gene ambiguous. Trimming took off 0 bases at V and 7 bases at J, with 22 bases between the two ends. The CDR3 length is 17 residues. CDR1 and CDR2 (germline): MGHRA, YSYEKL. CDR3 bases: TGCGCCAGCAGCCAAGAACGGCTTACCTACGGTGAAGTAGAGCAGTACTTC. Translation gives CASSQERLTYGEVEQYF.

The V gene is TRBV18, the J gene TRBJ2-1; 14 bases fit TRBD2. CDR1 and CDR2 (germline): KGHSH, LQKENI. The V gene end was trimmed by 8 bases and the J gene end by 6 bases; junction bases not matched to a gene: 21. This CDR3 has 20 residues. This CDR3 reads CASQRFWDRLAGGRTNEQFF. The CDR3 region has the DNA TGTGCCAGCCAACGTTTTTGGGACCGACTAGCGGGAGGGCGGACCAATGAGCAGTTCTTC.

J is TRBJ2-1 and V is TRBV28; 12 nucleotides agree with TRBD2. The CDR3 runs to 17 residues. V trimming: 6 bases; J trimming: 3 bases; junction bases outside the gene matches: 9. Germline CDR1 reads MDHEN; CDR2 reads SYDVKM. CDR3 amino acids: CASSSLAGGSHYNEQFF. Here the CDR3 DNA reads TGTGCCAGCAGCTCACTAGCGGGAGGATCACACTACAATGAGCAGTTCTTC.

The rearrangement joins TRBV5-1 to TRBJ2-3, with 9 bases aligning to TRBD1. In germline, CDR1 is SGHRS, CDR2 YFSETQ. CDR3 length: 16 residues. Unmatched junction bases numbered 4, after V lost 0 bases and J lost 2 bases. The CDR3 nucleotides are TGCGCCAGCAGCTTGGAAGGGACAGGGTCCACAGATACGCAGTATTTT. It codes for CASSLEGTGSTDTQYF.